Sequencing of this T cell receptor beta chain was carried out in a study of early T cells in non-severe SARS-CoV-2 infection. Individual cDNA molecules were tagged with unique molecular identifiers. A single record per CDR3 protein comes from TCRdb applying MiXCR to the 5' RACE reads. Among roughly 90,000 distinct CDR3 sequences listed, about 14% were seen once. This clonotype was seen ten or more times. The CDR3 is 11 residues long. Germline assignment: CDR1 KGHSH and CDR2 LQKENI. V lost 3 bases to trimming and J lost 3 bases, with 2 bases between them. The chain joins TRBV18 to TRBJ2-5; unclear D gene. Sequencing was done on a sample of whole blood. This TCR came from an adult who was a healthcare worker with PCR-confirmed SARS-CoV-2 infection or an uninfected control (not recorded which). In nucleotides, the CDR3 is TGTGCCAGCTCACCTGAAGAGACCCAGTACTTC. It translates to CASSPEETQYF. The full variable domain, with the rest looked up from reference TRBV18 and TRBJ2-5, is NAGVMQNPRHLVRRRGQEARLRCSPMKGHSHVYWYRQLPEEGLKFMVYLQKENIIDESGMPKERFSAEFPKEGPSILRIQQVVRGDSAAYFCASSPEETQYFGPGTRLLVL.